The clone carrying this TCR beta chain was recorded at least ten times. The CDR3 length is 17 residues. Trimming removed 3 bases at V and 5 bases at J, with 22 bases between. The germline CDR1 and CDR2 sequences are SGHAT and FQNNGV. A single record per CDR3 protein comes from TCRdb applying MiXCR to the 5' RACE reads. The table records some 300,000 distinct CDR3 sequences, around 10% of them present only once. The data are from a study of T cells after yellow fever vaccination. The sequencing here drew on CD4+ T cells sorted from PBMCs, taken 5 days after the yellow fever booster vaccination. The clonotype was recovered from a man between 18 and 35 years old who received the YFV17D yellow fever vaccine. This sequence joins TRBV11-2 and TRBJ2-5; D tentatively reads TRBD1 or TRBD2 (5 bases each). CDR3 region: CASSLEPRGPTGETQYF. As DNA, the CDR3 is TGTGCCAGCAGCTTGGAACCCCGGGGCCCTACCGGGGAGACCCAGTACTTC.